This TCR beta chain was identified in a study of blood T cell repertoires in COVID-19. Overall study: In each case, the material was cDNA or gDNA derived from T cells, B-cell-depleted T cells, or PBMCs.

CDR1 and CDR2 (germline): LGHNA, YNFKEQ. This CDR3 is built from 16 residues. With 1 base removed from V and 0 bases from J, the gap between germline ends came to 10 bases. Only in-frame clones appear in the TCRdb table, and some are missing; sequencing was by immunoSEQ multiplex PCR. The sample lists about 280,000 clones; roughly 80% were seen once. Cohort assignment relied on participant-reported clinical history. All exposed participants met a person with COVID-19 within 2 weeks before entering the study. The sequencing input was PBMCs or T cells enriched from blood (not recorded which). This receptor was identified in a middle-aged man who had been exposed to COVID-19. The chain is built from TRBV4-2 and TRBJ1-3; D call uncertain. The CDR3 sequence is CASSQGQAISGNTIYF. The CDR3 DNA reads as TGTGCCAGCAGCCAAGGTCAGGCGATCTCTGGAAACACCATATATTTT.